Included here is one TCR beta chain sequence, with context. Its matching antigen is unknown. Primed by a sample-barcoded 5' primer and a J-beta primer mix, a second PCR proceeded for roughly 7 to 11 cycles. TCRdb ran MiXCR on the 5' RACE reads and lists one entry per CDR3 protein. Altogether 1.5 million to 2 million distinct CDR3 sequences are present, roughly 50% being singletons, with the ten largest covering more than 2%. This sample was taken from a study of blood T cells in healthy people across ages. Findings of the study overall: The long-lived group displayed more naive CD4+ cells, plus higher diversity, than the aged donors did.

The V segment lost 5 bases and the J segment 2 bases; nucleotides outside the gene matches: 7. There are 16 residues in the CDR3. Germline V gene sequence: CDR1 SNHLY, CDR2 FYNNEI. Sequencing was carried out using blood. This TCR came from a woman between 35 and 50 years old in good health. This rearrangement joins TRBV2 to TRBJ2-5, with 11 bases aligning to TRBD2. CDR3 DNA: TGTGCCAGCAGTCGTCGACTAGCGGGGAATCAAGAGACCCAGTACTTC. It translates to CASSRRLAGNQETQYF.